The 25 T cell receptor beta chains in this list originate from one sample, sequenced in a study of blood T cell repertoires in COVID-19. Clones were sequenced by immunoSEQ multiplex PCR, and TCRdb holds only the in-frame ones, with some missing. This sample carries about 220,000 clones, approximately 77% of them seen once, and the ten largest clones take about 3.9%. The source material was peripheral blood. These receptors originate from a woman of 80 years or more with acute or convalescent COVID-19.

The genes are TRBV19 and TRBJ1-2, with a tentative D call TRBD1 (6 bases). This CDR3 contains 13 residues. Looked up from germline, CDR1 is LNHDA and CDR2 is SQIVND (reference sequence). V was clipped by 6 bases and J by 7 bases, with 15 bases between them. The CDR3 protein is CASSRQETTGYTF. CDR3 coding DNA: TGTGCCAGTAGCAGACAGGAGACAACTGGCTACACCTTC. The variable domain in full, with the rest retrieved from reference TRBV19 and TRBJ1-2, is DGGITQSPKYLFRKEGQNVTLSCEQNLNHDAMYWYRQDPGQGLRLIYYSQIVNDFQKGDIAEGYSVSREKKESFPLTVTSAQKNPTAFYLCASSRQETTGYTFGSGTRLTVV.

The chain carries TRBV6-1 and TRBJ1-2, with D perhaps TRBD1 (5 bases). In germline, CDR1 is MNHNS, CDR2 SASEGT. V was trimmed by 0 bases and J by 4 bases, leaving 6 bases between them. This CDR3 region has 13 residues. The chain's CDR3 is CASSEAGRYGYTF. The CDR3 DNA follows: TGTGCCAGCAGTGAAGCGGGGCGCTATGGCTACACCTTC.

This chain uses TRBV7-2 with TRBJ1-5; a possible D gene is TRBD1 (5 bases). Germline-derived CDR1 and CDR2 are SGHTA and FQGNSA. Deletions cut 1 base from V and 6 bases from J, with 13 bases between. The CDR3 covers 15 residues. CDR3 residues: CASSLGRGGIQPQHF. As DNA, the CDR3 is TGTGCCAGCAGCTTAGGCCGGGGGGGGATTCAGCCCCAGCATTTT.

V and J are TRBV6-2 or TRBV6-3 and TRBJ1-1; D is possibly TRBD1 (5 bases). The CDR3 runs to 18 residues. Germline CDR1 is MNHEY and CDR2 is SVGEGT. Trimming stripped 0 bases from V and 0 bases from J, with 17 bases between. In DNA, the CDR3 is TGTGCCAGCAGTTACTCGAGTATCGGGGGGGGGATGAACACTGAAGCTTTCTTT. Protein product: CASSYSSIGGGMNTEAFF.

The rearrangement joins TRBV2 to TRBJ2-3; D possibly corresponds to TRBD2 (7 bases). V was shortened by 4 bases and J by 2 bases, with 13 bases between the two germline ends. The CDR3 runs 15 residues. Germline assignment: CDR1 SNHLY and CDR2 FYNNEI. The CDR3 nucleotides are TGTGCCAGCAGTGTGGGGCGGGGGCCCACAGATACGCAGTATTTT. Protein sequence: CASSVGRGPTDTQYF.

This chain's CDR3 is CASSEGLAGGPVVHEQFF. CDR3 bases: TGTGCCAGCAGTGAAGGACTAGCGGGGGGGCCGGTGGTCCATGAGCAGTTCTTC. The chain joins TRBV6-1 to TRBJ2-1; TRBD2 matches at 14 bases. The CDR3 contains 18 residues. Per germline, CDR1 MNHNS and CDR2 SASEGT. V lost 1 base, J lost 8 bases, and 10 bases stayed unmatched.

V usage is TRBV7-8 and J usage is TRBJ1-2; D gene ambiguous. The V end lost 5 bases, the J end lost 4 bases, and 11 bases lay between the germline ends. CDR1 and CDR2 (germline): SGHVS, FQNEAQ. This CDR3 is 13 amino acids long. CDR3 protein: CASSPRTTYGYTF. The CDR3 bases are TGTGCCAGCAGCCCACGGACTACCTATGGCTACACCTTC.

The chain recombines TRBV10-3 with TRBJ2-2; TRBD2 aligns across 9 bases. V was clipped by 6 bases and J by 1 base; unmatched bases: 3. CDR1 is ENHRY, CDR2 SYGVKD, per germline. CDR3 length: 15 amino acids. CDR3 DNA: TGTGCCATCAGCCTAGCGGGGCAGAACACCGGGGAGCTGTTTTTT. It specifies CAISLAGQNTGELFF.

The rearrangement uses TRBV6-6 and TRBJ1-1; tentatively, D is TRBD1 (6 bases). This CDR3 has 12 residues. Trimming stripped 3 bases from V and 8 bases from J, with 10 bases between. In germline, CDR1 is MNHNY, CDR2 SVGAGI (reference sequence). The chain's CDR3 is CASSYPGQEAFF. For the CDR3, the DNA is TGTGCCAGCAGTTATCCAGGACAGGAAGCTTTCTTT.

The chain uses TRBV5-1 and TRBJ1-4; 7 nucleotides align to TRBD1. Germline CDR1 is SGHRS and CDR2 is YFSETQ. The CDR3 has 15 residues. Trimming cost V 5 bases and J 4 bases; bases outside gene matches: 8. The CDR3: CASSQQGPNNEKLFF. The DNA for the CDR3 is TGCGCCAGCAGTCAACAGGGGCCAAATAATGAAAAACTGTTTTTT.

This chain connects TRBV12-3 or TRBV12-4 to TRBJ2-1; D unresolved. The V end was cut by 6 bases, the J end by 5 bases, with 8 bases between. There are 12 residues in the CDR3. The CDR3 DNA follows: TGTGCCAGCAGGACTCCAAACAATGAGCAGTTCTTC. This codes for CASRTPNNEQFF.

The CDR3 spells CASSSRDRENTEAFF. The CDR3 region has the DNA TGTGCCAGCAGCAGCAGGGACAGAGAGAACACTGAAGCTTTCTTT. The chain has TRBV9 and TRBJ1-1, with 7 nucleotides matching TRBD1. With 4 bases clipped from V and 1 base from J, the junction kept 7 bases outside the gene matches. The CDR3 is 15 residues long. Germline values: CDR1 SGDLS, CDR2 YYNGEE.

The chain employs TRBV2 and TRBJ2-7; D remains unclear. CDR1 SNHLY and CDR2 FYNNEI come from the germline V gene. CDR3 length: 13 amino acids. Between the trimmed V and J ends, which lost 7 bases and 2 bases, there was a span of 12 bases. This CDR3 is CASTEQAPYEQYF. CDR3 nucleotide sequence: TGTGCCAGCACTGAGCAGGCTCCCTACGAGCAGTACTTC.

The V call is TRBV28, the J call TRBJ1-1; TRBD1 agrees at 9 bases. With 6 bases clipped from V and 4 bases from J, the junction kept 3 bases outside the gene matches. The CDR3 contains 13 residues. Germline lookup yields CDR1 MDHEN and CDR2 SYDVKM. For the CDR3, the DNA is TGTGCCAGCAGGTTGACAGGGGGCACTGAAGCTTTCTTT. It codes for CASRLTGGTEAFF.

V and J are TRBV12-3 or TRBV12-4 and TRBJ2-1; 11 bases are shared with TRBD2. The CDR3 totals 13 residues. Germline trimming cut 5 bases from V and 10 bases from J; bases unmatched to any gene: 4. Written as DNA, the CDR3 is TGTGCCAGCAGTCGGGGACTAGCGGAGGAGCAGTTCTTC. Translation gives CASSRGLAEEQFF.

A remark on this clone: The same CDR3 can be traced to other DNA sequences in this sample. This chain connects TRBV9 to TRBJ2-3, with D tentatively TRBD1 (6 bases). The CDR3 contains 15 residues. Between the trimmed V and J ends, which lost 2 bases and 0 bases, there was a span of 10 bases. Germline CDR1 reads SGDLS; CDR2 reads YYNGEE. The CDR3 is CASSVGQPSTDTQYF. DNA of the CDR3: TGTGCCAGCAGCGTCGGACAGCCTAGCACAGATACGCAGTATTTT.

J is TRBJ2-2 and V is TRBV24-1, with 10 bases matching TRBD1. The CDR3 extends over 16 amino acids. Looked up from germline, CDR1 is KGHDR and CDR2 is SFDVKD. The trim removed 5 bases at V and 7 bases at J, leaving 9 bases unmatched. The CDR3 sequence is CATSGVTGGAGGELFF. The CDR3 DNA is TGTGCCACCAGTGGGGTGACAGGGGGCGCCGGCGGGGAGCTGTTTTTT.

V is TRBV3-1 (or the pseudogene TRBV3-2) and J is TRBJ1-5; a possible D gene is TRBD1 (5 bases). V lost 4 bases and J 4 bases, leaving 17 bases between the germline ends. In germline, CDR1 is LGHDT, CDR2 YNNKEL (reference sequence). The CDR3 is made up of 16 amino acids. The CDR3 spells CASSPRSGGFNQPQHF. In DNA form, the CDR3 reads TGTGCCAGCAGCCCAAGATCGGGGGGATTTAATCAGCCCCAGCATTTT.

The V gene is TRBV19, the J gene TRBJ2-1; the match to TRBD2 covers 9 bases. The CDR3 length is 15 residues. The V gene end was trimmed by 7 bases and the J gene end by 4 bases; junction bases not matched to a gene: 8. Germline CDR1 reads LNHDA; CDR2 reads SQIVND (reference sequence). The CDR3 nucleotides are TGTGCCAGTACCCTGGGCCTAGCGGGGTACAATGAGCAGTTCTTC. Translating gives CASTLGLAGYNEQFF.

The chain joins TRBV2 to TRBJ1-3; 7 bases match TRBD1. The germline gives CDR1 SNHLY, CDR2 FYNNEI. V dropped 5 bases and J dropped 0; count of bases not matched to a gene: 4. The CDR3 covers 15 residues. The CDR3 sequence is CASSLTGYSGNTIYF. The CDR3 nucleotides are TGTGCCAGCAGTTTGACAGGGTACTCTGGAAACACCATATATTTT.

The sample holds one count of this clone. V usage is TRBV6-4 and J usage is TRBJ1-1; 7 nucleotides match TRBD1. The CDR3 covers 12 residues. With V trimmed by 2 bases and J by 10 bases, 4 bases remained unmatched. In germline, CDR1 is MRHNA, CDR2 SNTAGT. This chain's CDR3 is CASSDRGQVAFF. Here the CDR3 DNA reads TGTGCCAGCAGTGACAGGGGGCAGGTAGCTTTCTTT.

This clone has just a few counts. The chain employs TRBV2 and TRBJ2-7, with D perhaps matching TRBD1 (5 bases). This CDR3 contains 12 residues. V was shortened by 6 bases and J by 6 bases, with 12 bases between the two germline ends. Germline-derived CDR1 and CDR2 are SNHLY and FYNNEI. The CDR3 DNA follows: TGTGCCAGCAGACCAGACAGCCTCGAGCAGTACTTC. Translation: CASRPDSLEQYF.

This clone has just a few counts. The chain links TRBV5-4 to TRBJ1-1; 12 nucleotides match TRBD1. The CDR3 extends over 15 amino acids. The V gene's germline CDR1 is SGHNT and CDR2 YYREEE (reference sequence). Trimming cost V 4 bases and J 5 bases; bases outside gene matches: 6. CDR3 amino acids: CASSRDRGQRTEAFF. The CDR3 DNA sequence: TGTGCCAGCAGCAGGGACAGGGGGCAGAGGACTGAAGCTTTCTTT.

The DNA of the CDR3 is TGTGCCAGCAGCTTACCCCCACAGGGTAATAATTCACCCCTCCACTTT. It is translated as CASSLPPQGNNSPLHF. V and J are TRBV7-2 and TRBJ1-6, with D tentatively TRBD1 (6 bases). The CDR3 runs 16 residues. Trimming took off 2 bases at V and 5 bases at J, with 13 bases between the two ends. CDR1 SGHTA and CDR2 FQGNSA come from the germline V gene. Using reference TRBV7-2 and TRBJ1-6 for the parts outside the CDR3, the full variable domain is GAGVSQSPSNKVTEKGKDVELRCDPISGHTALYWYRQSLGQGLEFLIYFQGNSAPDKSGLPSDRFSAERTGGSVSTLTIQRTQQEDSAVYLCASSLPPQGNNSPLHFGNGTRLTVT.

The chain has TRBV21-1 and TRBJ2-3; TRBD2, the table's D call, was not compared with the DNA. TRBV21-1 is listed as a pseudogene. CDR3 length: 18 residues. CDR3 loop: CASSKAKLRAGGTDTQYF. In DNA form, the CDR3 reads TGTGCCAGCAGCAAAGCGAAATTGCGAGCGGGGGGCACAGATACGCAGTATTTT.